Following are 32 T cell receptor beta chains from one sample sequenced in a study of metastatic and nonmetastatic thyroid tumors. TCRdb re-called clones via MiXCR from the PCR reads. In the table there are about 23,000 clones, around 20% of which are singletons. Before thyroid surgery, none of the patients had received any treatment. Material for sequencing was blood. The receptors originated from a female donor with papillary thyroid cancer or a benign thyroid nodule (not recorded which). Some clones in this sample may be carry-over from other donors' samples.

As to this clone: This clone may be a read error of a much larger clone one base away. The CDR3 DNA reads TGTGCCAGCACCTTGTCAGGACTCGATCGGCCCCAGCATTTT. The encoded protein is CASTLSGLDRPQHF. The gene calls are TRBV12-3 or TRBV12-4 and TRBJ1-5; no clear D. This CDR3 has 14 amino acids. V dropped 7 bases and J dropped 9 bases, with 19 bases sitting between them.

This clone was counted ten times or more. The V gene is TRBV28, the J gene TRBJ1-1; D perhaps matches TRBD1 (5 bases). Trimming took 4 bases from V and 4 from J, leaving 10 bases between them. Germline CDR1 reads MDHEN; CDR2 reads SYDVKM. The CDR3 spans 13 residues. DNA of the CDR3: TGTGCCAGCAGTTCCCCCGGGGCCACTGAAGCTTTCTTT. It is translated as CASSSPGATEAFF.

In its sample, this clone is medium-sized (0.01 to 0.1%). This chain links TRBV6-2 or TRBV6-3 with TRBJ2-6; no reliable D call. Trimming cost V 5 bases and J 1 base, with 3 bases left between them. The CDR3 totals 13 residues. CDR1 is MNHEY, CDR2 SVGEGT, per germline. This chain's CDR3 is CASSESGANVLTF. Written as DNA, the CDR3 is TGTGCCAGCAGTGAGTCTGGGGCCAACGTCCTGACTTTC.

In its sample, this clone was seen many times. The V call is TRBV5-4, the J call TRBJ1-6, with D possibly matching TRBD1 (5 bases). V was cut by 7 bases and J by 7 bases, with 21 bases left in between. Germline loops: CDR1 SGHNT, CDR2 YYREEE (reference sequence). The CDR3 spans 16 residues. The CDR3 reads CASRDGGSSTNSPLHF. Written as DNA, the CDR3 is TGTGCCAGCCGCGACGGGGGATCCTCCACGAATTCACCCCTCCACTTT.

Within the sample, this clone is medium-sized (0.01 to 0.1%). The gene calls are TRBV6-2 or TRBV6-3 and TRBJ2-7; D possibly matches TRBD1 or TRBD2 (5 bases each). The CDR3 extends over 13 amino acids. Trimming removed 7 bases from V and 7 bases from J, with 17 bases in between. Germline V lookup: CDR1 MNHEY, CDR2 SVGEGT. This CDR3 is CASIRDDQGEQYF. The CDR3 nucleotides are TGTGCCAGCATCCGGGACGACCAAGGAGAGCAGTACTTC.

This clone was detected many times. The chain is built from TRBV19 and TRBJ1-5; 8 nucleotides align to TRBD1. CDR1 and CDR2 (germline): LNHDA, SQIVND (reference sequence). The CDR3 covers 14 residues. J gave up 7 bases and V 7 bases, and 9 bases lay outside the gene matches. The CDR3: CASISGQGDQPQHF. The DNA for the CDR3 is TGTGCCAGTATCTCAGGACAGGGAGACCAGCCCCAGCATTTT.

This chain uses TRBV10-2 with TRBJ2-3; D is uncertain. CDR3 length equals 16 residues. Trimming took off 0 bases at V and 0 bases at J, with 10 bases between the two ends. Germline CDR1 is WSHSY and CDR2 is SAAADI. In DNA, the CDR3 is TGCGCCAGCAGTGAGTCGTGGGTGTCAAGCACAGATACGCAGTATTTT. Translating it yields CASSESWVSSTDTQYF.

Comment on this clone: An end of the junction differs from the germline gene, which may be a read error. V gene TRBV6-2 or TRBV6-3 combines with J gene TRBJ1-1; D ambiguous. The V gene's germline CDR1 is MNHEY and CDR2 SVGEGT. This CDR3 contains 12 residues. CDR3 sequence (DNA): TGTTCCAGCAGTAGGCTGAACACTGAAGATTTCTTT. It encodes CSSSRLNTEDFF.

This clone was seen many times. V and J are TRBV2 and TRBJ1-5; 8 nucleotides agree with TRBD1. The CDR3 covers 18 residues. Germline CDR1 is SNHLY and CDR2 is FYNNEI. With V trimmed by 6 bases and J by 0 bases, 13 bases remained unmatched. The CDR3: CASRGGRGREYSNQPQHF. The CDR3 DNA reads TGTGCCAGCAGGGGGGGCAGGGGGCGCGAATATAGCAATCAGCCCCAGCATTTT.

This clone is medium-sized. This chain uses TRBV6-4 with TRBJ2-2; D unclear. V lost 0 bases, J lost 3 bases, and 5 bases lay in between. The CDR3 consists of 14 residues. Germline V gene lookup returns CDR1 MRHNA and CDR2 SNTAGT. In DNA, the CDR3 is TGTGCCAGCAGTGACTCTACAGACACCGGGGAGCTGTTTTTT. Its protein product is CASSDSTDTGELFF.

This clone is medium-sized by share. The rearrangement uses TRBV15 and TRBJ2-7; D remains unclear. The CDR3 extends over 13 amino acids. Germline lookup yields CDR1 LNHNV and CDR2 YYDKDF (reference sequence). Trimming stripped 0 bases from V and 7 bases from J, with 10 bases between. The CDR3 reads CATSRESLGEQYF. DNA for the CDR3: TGTGCCACCAGCAGAGAATCCTTAGGTGAGCAGTACTTC.

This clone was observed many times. The CDR3 region is CASSLAWASGNEQFF. DNA for the CDR3: TGTGCCAGCAGCTTAGCGTGGGCTAGCGGGAATGAGCAGTTCTTC. The chain employs TRBV11-1 and TRBJ2-1, with 8 bases fitting TRBD2. Trimming removed 0 bases from V and 7 bases from J; junction bases left unmatched: 5. Germline CDR1 and CDR2: SGHAT and FQDESV (reference sequence). This CDR3 region has 15 residues.

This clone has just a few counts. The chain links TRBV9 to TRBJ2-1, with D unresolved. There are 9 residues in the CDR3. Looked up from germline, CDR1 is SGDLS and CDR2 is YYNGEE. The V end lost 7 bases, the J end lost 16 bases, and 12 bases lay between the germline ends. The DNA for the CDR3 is TGTGCCAGCGGCAATGACCATTTCTTC. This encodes CASGNDHFF.

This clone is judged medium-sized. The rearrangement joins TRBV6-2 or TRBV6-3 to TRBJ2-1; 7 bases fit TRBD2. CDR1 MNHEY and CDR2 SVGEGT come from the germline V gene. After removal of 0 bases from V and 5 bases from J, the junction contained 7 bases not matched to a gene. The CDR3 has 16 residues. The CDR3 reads CASSYSGGGGHNEQFF. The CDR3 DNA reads TGTGCCAGCAGTTACTCGGGCGGGGGAGGTCACAATGAGCAGTTCTTC.

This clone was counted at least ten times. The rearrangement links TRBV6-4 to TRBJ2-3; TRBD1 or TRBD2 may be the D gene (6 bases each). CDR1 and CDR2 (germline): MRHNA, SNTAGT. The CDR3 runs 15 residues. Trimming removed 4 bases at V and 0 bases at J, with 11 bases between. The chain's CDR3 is CASSAGASSTDTQYF. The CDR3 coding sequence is TGTGCCAGCAGTGCGGGGGCTTCTAGCACAGATACGCAGTATTTT.

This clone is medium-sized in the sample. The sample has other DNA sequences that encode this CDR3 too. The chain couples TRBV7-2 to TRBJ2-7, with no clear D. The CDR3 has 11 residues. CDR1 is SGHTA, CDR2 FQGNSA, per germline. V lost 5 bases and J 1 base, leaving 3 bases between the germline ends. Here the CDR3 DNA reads TGTGCCAGCAGCATTTCCTACGAGCAGTACTTC. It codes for CASSISYEQYF.

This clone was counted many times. The CDR3 sequence is CSANRLAVSYEQYF. In nucleotides, the CDR3 is TGCAGTGCGAACAGACTAGCGGTATCCTACGAGCAGTACTTC. The V call is TRBV20-1, the J call TRBJ2-7; 9 bases match TRBD2. CDR3 size: 14 residues. V lost 6 bases, J lost 1 base, and 7 bases stayed unmatched. CDR1 is DFQATT and CDR2 is SNEGSKA in the germline V gene (reference sequence).

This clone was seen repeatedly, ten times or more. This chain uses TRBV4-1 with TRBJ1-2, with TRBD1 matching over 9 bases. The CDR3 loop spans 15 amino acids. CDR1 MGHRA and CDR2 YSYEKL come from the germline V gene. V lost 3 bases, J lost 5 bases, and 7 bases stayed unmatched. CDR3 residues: CASSQDRGIRYGYTF. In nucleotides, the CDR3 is TGCGCCAGCAGCCAGGACAGGGGAATTAGGTATGGCTACACCTTC.

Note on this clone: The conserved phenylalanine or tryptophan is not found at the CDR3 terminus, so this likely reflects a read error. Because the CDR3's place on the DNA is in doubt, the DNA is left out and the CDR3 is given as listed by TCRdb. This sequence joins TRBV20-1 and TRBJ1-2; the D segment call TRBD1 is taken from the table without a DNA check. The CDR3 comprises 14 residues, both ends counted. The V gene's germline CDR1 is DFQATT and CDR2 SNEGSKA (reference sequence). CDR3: CSAEGVRGTSGYTV.

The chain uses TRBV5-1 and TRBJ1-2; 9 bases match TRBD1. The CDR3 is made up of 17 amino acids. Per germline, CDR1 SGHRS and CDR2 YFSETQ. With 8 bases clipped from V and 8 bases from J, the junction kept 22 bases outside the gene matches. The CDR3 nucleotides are TGCGCCAGGAGCGTGTCACCTGGGGGACAGGGTGTTGGAGGCTACACCTTC. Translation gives CARSVSPGGQGVGGYTF.

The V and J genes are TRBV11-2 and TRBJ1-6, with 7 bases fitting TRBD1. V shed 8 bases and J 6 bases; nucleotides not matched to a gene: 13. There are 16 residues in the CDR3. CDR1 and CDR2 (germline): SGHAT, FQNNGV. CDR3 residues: CASGTVWTGPNSPLHF. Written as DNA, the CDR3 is TGTGCCAGCGGGACCGTTTGGACAGGCCCTAATTCACCCCTCCACTTT.

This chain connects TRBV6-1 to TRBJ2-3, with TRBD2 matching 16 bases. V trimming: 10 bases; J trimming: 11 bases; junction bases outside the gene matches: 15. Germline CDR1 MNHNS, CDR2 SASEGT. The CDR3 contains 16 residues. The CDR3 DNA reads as TGTGCCACCAGCCAGGGACTAGCGGGGGGGCGGTTCAGGCAGTATTTT. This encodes CATSQGLAGGRFRQYF.

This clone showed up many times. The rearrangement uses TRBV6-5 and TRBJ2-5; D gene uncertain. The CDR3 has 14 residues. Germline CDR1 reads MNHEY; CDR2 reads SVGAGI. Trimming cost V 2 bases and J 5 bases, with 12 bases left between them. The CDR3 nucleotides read TGTGCCAGCAGTTACATTAGAAGCGACGAGACCCAGTACTTC. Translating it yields CASSYIRSDETQYF.

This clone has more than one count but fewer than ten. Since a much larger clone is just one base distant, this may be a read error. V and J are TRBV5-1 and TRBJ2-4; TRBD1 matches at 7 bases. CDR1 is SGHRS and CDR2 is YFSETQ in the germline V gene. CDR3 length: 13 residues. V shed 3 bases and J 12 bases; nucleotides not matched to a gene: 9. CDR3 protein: CASSCDRAATQYF. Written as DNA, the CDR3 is TGCGCCAGCAGCTGTGACAGGGCCGCCACTCAGTACTTC. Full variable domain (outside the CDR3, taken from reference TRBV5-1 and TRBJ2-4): KAGVTQTPRYLIKTRGQQVTLSCSPISGHRSVSWYQQTPGQGLQFLFEYFSETQRNKGNFPGRFSGRQFSNSRSEMNVSTLELGDSALYLCASSCDRAATQYFGAGTRLSVL.

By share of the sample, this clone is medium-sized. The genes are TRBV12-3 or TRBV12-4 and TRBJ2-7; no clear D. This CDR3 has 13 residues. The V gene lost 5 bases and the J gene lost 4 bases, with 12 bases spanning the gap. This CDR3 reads CASSPQLFYEQYF. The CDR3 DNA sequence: TGTGCCAGCAGTCCCCAACTATTTTACGAGCAGTACTTC.

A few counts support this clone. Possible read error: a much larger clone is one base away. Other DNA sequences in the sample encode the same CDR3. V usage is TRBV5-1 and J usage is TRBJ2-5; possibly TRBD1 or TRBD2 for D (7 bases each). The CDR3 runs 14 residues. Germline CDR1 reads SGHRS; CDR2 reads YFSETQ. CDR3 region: CASSPDRAGETQYF. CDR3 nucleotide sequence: TGCGCCAGCAGCCCCGACAGGGCGGGAGAGACTCAGTACTTC.

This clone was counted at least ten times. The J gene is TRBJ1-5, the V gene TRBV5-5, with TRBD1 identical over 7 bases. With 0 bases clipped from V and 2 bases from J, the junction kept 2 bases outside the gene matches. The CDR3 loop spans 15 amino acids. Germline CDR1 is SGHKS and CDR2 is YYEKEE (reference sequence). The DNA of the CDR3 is TGTGCCAGCAGCTTGGAAGGGGGCGGCAATCAGCCCCAGCATTTT. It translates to CASSLEGGGNQPQHF.

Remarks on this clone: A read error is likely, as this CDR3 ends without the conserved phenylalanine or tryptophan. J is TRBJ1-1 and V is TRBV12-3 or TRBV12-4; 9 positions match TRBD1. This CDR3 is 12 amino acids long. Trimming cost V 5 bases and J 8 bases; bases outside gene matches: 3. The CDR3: CASSDRGMEAFC. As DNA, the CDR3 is TGTGCCAGCAGTGACAGGGGGATGGAAGCTTTCTGT.

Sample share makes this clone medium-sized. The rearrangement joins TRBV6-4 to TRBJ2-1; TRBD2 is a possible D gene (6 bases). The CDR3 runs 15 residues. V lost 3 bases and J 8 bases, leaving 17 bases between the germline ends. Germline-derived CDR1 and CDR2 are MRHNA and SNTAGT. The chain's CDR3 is CASSEAGTPGDEQFF. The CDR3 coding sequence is TGTGCCAGCAGTGAAGCCGGGACCCCGGGGGATGAGCAGTTCTTC.

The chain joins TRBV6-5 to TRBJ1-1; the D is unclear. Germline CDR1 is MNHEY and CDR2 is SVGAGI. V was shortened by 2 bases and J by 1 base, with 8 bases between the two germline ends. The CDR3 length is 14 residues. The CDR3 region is CASSYTGGNTEAFF. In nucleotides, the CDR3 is TGTGCCAGCAGTTACACCGGCGGGAACACTGAAGCTTTCTTT.

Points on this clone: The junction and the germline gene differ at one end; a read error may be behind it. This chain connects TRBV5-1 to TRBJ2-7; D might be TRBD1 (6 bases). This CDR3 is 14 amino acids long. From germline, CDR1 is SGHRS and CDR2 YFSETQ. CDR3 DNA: TGCGCCAGCAGCTTGGGGACAGTCTCCTGCGAGCAGTACTTC. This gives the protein CASSLGTVSCEQYF.

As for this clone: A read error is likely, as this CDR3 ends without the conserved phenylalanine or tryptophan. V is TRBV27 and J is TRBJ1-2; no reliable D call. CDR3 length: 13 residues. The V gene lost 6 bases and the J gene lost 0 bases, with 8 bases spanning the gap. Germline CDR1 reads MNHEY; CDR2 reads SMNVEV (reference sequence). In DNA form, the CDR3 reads TGTGCCAGCAGGGTGAGAGCTAACTATGGCTACACCTTG. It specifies CASRVRANYGYTL.